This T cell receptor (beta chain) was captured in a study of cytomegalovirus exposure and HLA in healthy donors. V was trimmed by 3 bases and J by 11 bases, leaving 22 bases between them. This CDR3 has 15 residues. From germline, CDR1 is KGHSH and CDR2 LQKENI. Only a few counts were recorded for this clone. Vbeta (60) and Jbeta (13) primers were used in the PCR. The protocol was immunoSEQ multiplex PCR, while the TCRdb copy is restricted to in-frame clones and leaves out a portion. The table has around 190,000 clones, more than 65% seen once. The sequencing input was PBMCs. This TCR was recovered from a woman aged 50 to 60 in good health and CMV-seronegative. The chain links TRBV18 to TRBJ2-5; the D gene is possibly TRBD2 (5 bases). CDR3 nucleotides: TGTGCCAGCTCACCGGAAGTTTACAGCGATGGGGAGCAGTACTTC. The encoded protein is CASSPEVYSDGEQYF.